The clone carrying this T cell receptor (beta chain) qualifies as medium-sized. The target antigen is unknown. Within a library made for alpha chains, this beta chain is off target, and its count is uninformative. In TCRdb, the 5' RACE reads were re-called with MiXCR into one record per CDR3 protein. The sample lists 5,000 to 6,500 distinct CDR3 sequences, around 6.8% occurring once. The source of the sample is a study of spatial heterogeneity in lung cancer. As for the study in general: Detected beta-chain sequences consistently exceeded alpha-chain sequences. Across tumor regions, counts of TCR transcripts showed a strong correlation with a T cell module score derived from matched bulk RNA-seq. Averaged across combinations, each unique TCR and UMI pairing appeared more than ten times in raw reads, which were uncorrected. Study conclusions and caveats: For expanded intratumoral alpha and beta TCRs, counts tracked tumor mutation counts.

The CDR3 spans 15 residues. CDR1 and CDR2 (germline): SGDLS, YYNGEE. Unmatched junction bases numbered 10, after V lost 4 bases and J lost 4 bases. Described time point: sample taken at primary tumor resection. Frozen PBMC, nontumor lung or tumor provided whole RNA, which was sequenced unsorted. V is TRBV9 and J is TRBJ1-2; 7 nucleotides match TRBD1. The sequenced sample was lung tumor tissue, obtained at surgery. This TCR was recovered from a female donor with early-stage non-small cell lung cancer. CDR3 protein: CASSYGETGTYGYTF. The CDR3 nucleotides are TGTGCCAGCAGCTACGGCGAGACAGGGACCTATGGCTACACCTTC.